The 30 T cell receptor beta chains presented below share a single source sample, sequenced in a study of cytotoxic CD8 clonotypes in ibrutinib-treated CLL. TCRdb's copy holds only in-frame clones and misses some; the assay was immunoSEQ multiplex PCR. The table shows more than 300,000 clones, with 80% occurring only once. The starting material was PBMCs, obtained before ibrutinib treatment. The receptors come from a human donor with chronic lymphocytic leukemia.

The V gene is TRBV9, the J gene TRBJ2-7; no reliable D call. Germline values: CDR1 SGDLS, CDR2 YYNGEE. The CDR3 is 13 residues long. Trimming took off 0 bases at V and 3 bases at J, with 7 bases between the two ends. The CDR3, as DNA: TGTGCCAGCAGCGTAGGAGCCTACTACGAGCAGTACTTC. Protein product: CASSVGAYYEQYF.

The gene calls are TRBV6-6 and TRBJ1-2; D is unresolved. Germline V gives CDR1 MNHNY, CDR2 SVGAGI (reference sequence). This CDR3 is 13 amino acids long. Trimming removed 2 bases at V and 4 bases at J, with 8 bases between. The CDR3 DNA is TGTGCCAGCAGTTACGGCGGGAGCTATGGCTACACCTTC. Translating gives CASSYGGSYGYTF.

The CDR3 sequence: CASSQGTGGANTEAFF. CDR3 coding DNA: TGCGCCAGCAGCCAAGGGACAGGGGGCGCGAACACTGAAGCTTTCTTT. This chain uses TRBV4-1 with TRBJ1-1; 11 nucleotides match TRBD1. V lost 1 base, J lost 1 base, and 2 bases stayed unmatched. Germline V gene sequence: CDR1 MGHRA, CDR2 YSYEKL. This CDR3 is 16 amino acids long.

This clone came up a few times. For the CDR3, the DNA is TGTGCCAGCAGCTTAATGGCAGGGGGATCAGATACGCAGTATTTT. Its protein product is CASSLMAGGSDTQYF. The V call is TRBV11-1, the J call TRBJ2-3, with 7 bases matching TRBD1. There are 15 residues in the CDR3. Trimming took 2 bases from V and 4 from J; bases not matched to a gene: 6. The germline CDR1 and CDR2 sequences are SGHAT and FQDESV (reference sequence). Looking up the rest from reference TRBV11-1 and TRBJ2-3 gives the full variable domain: EAEVAQSPRYKITEKSQAVAFWCDPISGHATLYWYRQILGQGPELLVQFQDESVVDDSQLPKDRFSAERLKGVDSTLKIQPAELGDSAMYLCASSLMAGGSDTQYFGPGTRLTVL.

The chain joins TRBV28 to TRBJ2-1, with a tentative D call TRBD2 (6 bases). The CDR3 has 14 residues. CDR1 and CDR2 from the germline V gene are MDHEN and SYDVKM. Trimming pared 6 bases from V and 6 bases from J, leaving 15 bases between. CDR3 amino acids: CASSRDWGVNEQFF. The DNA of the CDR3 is TGTGCCAGCAGCCGGGACTGGGGGGTCAATGAGCAGTTCTTC.

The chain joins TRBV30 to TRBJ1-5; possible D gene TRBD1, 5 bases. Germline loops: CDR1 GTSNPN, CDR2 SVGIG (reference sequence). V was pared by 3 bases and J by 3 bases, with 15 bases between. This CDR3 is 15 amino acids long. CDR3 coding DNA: TGTGCCTGGAGCCCGGGGGGAACGAACAATCAGCCCCAGCATTTT. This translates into CAWSPGGTNNQPQHF.

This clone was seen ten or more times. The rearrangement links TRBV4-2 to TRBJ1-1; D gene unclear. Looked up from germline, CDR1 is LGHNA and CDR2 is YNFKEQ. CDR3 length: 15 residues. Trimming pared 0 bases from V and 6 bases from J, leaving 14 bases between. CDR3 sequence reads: CASSQEGGVIPEAFF. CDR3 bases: TGTGCCAGCAGCCAAGAAGGTGGGGTGATCCCTGAAGCTTTCTTT.

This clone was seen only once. The CDR3 loop reads CASSLVGSHYGYTF. The CDR3 nucleotides are TGTGCCAGCAGCTTAGTCGGCAGCCACTATGGCTACACCTTC. The chain links TRBV7-2 to TRBJ1-2; D gene ambiguous. Between the trimmed V and J ends, which lost 1 base and 3 bases, there was a span of 9 bases. The germline V gene encodes CDR1 SGHTA and CDR2 FQGNSA. This CDR3 spans 14 amino acids.

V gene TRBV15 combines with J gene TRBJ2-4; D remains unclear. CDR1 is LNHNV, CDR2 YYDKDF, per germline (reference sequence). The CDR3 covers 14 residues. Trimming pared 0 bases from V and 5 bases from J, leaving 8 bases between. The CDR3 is CATSRDSPQNIQYF. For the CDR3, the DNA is TGTGCCACCAGCAGAGATTCACCGCAAAACATTCAGTACTTC.

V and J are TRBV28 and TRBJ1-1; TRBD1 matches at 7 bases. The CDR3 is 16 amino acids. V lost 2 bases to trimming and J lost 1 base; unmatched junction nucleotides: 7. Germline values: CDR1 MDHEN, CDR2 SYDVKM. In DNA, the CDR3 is TGTGCCAGCAGTTTACCCGGGACAGCTAAGAACACTGAAGCTTTCTTT. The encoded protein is CASSLPGTAKNTEAFF.

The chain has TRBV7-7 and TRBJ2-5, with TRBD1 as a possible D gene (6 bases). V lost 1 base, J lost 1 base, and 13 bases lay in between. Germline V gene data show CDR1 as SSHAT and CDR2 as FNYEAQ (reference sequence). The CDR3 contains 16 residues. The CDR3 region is CASSLGVVRGQETQYF. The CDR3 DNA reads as TGTGCCAGCAGCTTAGGTGTGGTCAGGGGCCAAGAGACCCAGTACTTC.

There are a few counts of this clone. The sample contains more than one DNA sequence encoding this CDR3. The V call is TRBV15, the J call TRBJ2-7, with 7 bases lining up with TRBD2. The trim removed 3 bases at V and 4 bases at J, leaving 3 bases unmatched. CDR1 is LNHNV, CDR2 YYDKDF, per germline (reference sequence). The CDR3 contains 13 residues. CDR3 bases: TGTGCCACCAGCAGGGAGCGGGGTTACGAGCAGTACTTC. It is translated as CATSRERGYEQYF. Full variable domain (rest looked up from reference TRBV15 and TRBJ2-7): DAMVIQNPRYQVTQFGKPVTLSCSQTLNHNVMYWYQQKSSQAPKLLFHYYDKDFNNEADTPDNFQSRRPNTSFCFLDIRSPGLGDTAMYLCATSRERGYEQYFGPGTRLTVT.

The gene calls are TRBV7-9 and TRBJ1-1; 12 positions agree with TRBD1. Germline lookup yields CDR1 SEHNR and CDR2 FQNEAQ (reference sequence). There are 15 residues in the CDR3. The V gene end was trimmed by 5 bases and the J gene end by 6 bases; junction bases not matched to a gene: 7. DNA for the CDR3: TGTGCCAGCAGCGGACCCGGGACAGGGGGCCCTGAAGCTTTCTTT. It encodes CASSGPGTGGPEAFF.

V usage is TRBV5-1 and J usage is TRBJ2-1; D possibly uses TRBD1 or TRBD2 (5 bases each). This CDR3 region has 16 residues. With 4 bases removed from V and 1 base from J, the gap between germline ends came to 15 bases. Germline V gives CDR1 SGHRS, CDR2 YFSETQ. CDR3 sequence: CASSTFSGPSYNEQFF. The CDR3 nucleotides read TGCGCCAGCAGCACCTTTTCGGGACCTTCCTACAATGAGCAGTTCTTC.

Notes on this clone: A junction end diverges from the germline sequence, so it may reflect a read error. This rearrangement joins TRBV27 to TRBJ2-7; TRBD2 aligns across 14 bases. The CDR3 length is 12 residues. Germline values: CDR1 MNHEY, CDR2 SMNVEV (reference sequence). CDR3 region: CASGTSGGTGHF. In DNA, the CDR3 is TGTGCCAGCGGGACTAGCGGGGGAACGGGACACTTC.

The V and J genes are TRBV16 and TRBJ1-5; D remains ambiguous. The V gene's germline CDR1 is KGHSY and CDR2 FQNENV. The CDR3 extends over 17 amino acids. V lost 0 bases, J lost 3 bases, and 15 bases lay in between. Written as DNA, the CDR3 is TGTGCCAGCAGCCAATCGGGTTTGGACGGCATCAATCAGCCCCAGCATTTT. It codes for CASSQSGLDGINQPQHF.

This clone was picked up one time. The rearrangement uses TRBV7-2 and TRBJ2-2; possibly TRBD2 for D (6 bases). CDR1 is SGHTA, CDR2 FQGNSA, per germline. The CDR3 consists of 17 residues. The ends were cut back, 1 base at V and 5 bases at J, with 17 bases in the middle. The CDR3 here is CASSLVTGVASTGELFF. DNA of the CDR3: TGTGCCAGCAGCTTAGTTACGGGGGTGGCATCGACCGGGGAGCTGTTTTTT.

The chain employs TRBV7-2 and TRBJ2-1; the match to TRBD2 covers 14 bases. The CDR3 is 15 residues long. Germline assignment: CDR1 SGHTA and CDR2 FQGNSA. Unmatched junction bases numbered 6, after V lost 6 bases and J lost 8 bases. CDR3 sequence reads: CASRLTSGRADEQFF. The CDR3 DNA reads TGTGCCAGCAGATTGACTAGCGGGAGGGCAGATGAGCAGTTCTTC.

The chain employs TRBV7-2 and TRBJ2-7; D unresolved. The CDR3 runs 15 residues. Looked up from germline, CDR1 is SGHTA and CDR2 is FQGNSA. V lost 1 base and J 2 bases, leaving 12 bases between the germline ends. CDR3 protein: CASSLGVPPPYEQYF. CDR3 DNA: TGTGCCAGCAGCTTAGGGGTCCCTCCACCCTACGAGCAGTACTTC.

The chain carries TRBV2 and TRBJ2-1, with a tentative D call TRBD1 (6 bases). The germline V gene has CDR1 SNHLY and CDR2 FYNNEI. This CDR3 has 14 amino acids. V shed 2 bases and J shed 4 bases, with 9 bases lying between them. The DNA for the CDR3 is TGTGCCAGCAGTGAATTTCAGGGGTACAATGAGCAGTTCTTC. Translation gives CASSEFQGYNEQFF.

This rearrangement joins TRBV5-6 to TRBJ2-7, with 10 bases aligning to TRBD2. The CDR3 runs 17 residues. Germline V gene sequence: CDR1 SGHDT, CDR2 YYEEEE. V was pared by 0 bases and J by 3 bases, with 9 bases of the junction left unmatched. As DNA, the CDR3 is TGTGCCAGCAGCTTGGGGGCTAGCGGGAGTCGTATCTACGAGCAGTACTTC. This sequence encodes CASSLGASGSRIYEQYF.

DNA of the CDR3: TGTGCCAGCAGCTTAAACGCGCCCCGAGACGGGGAGCTGTTTTTT. This translates into CASSLNAPRDGELFF. J is TRBJ2-2 and V is TRBV7-2; D remains unclear. From germline, CDR1 is SGHTA and CDR2 FQGNSA. The CDR3 totals 15 residues. The V and J ends lost 2 bases and 7 bases respectively, with 14 bases between them.

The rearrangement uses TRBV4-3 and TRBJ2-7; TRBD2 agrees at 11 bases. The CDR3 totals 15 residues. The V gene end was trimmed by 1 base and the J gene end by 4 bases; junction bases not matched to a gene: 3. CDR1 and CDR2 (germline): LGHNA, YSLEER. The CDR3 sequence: CASSQGLAGFYEQYF. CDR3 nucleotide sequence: TGCGCCAGCAGCCAAGGACTAGCGGGATTTTACGAGCAGTACTTC.

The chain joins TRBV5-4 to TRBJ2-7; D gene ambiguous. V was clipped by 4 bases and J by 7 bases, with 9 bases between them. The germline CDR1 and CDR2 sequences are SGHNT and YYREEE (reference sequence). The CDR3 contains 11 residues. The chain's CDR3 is CASSTSGEQYF. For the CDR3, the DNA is TGTGCCAGCAGCACGAGTGGGGAGCAGTACTTC.

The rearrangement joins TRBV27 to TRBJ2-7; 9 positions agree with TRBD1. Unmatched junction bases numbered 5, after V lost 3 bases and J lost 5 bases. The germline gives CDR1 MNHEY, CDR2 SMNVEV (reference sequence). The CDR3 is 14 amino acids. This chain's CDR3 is CASSFTGGLDEQYF. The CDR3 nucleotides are TGTGCCAGCAGTTTCACAGGGGGCTTGGACGAGCAGTACTTC.

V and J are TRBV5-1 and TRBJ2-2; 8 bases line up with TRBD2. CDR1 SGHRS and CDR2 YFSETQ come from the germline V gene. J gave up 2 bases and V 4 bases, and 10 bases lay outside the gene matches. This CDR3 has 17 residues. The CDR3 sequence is CASSQGLDSTNTGELFF. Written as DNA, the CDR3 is TGCGCCAGCAGCCAGGGACTAGATTCTACTAACACCGGGGAGCTGTTTTTT.

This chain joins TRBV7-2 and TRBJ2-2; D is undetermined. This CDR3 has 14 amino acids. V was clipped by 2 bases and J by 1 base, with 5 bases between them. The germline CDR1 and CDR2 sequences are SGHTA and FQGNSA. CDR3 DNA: TGTGCCAGCAGCTTAAACCTGAACACCGGGGAGCTGTTTTTT. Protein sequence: CASSLNLNTGELFF.

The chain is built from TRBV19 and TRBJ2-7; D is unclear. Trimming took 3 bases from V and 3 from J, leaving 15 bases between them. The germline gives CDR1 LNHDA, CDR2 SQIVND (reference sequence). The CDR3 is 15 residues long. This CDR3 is CASSMGLNTLYEQYF. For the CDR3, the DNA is TGTGCCAGTAGTATGGGCCTAAACACCCTCTACGAGCAGTACTTC.

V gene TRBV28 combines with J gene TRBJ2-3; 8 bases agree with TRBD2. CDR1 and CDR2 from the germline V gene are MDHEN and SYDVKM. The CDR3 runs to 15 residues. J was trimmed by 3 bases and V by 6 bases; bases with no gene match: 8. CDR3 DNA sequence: TGTGCCAGCAGCCGGAGCGGGAGTTGGACAGATACGCAGTATTTT. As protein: CASSRSGSWTDTQYF.

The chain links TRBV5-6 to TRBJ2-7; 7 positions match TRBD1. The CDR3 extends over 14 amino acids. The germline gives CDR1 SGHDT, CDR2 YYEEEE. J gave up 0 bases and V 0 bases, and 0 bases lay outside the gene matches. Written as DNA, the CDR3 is TGTGCCAGCAGCTTGGCAGGGGGCTCCTACGAGCAGTACTTC. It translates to CASSLAGGSYEQYF.